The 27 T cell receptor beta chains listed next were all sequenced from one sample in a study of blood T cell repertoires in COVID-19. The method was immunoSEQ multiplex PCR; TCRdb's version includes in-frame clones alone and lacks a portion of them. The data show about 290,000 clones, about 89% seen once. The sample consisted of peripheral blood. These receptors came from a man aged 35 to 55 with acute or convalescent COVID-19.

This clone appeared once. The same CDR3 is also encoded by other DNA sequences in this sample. The CDR3 protein is CASSSGTSGNTIYF. As DNA, the CDR3 is TGCGCCAGCAGCTCGGGGACATCAGGAAACACCATATATTTT. The chain has TRBV5-1 and TRBJ1-3; the D gene is possibly TRBD1 (6 bases). V was cut by 3 bases and J by 4 bases, with 11 bases left in between. In germline, CDR1 is SGHRS, CDR2 YFSETQ. The CDR3 has 14 residues.

The CDR3 DNA follows: TGTGCCAGCAGCGTAGACAGCAACCTCTCTGGAAACACCATATATTTT. Protein product: CASSVDSNLSGNTIYF. The chain uses TRBV9 and TRBJ1-3, with D unclear. The CDR3 loop spans 16 amino acids. The V and J ends lost 0 bases and 0 bases respectively, with 10 bases between them. Germline V gene lookup returns CDR1 SGDLS and CDR2 YYNGEE.

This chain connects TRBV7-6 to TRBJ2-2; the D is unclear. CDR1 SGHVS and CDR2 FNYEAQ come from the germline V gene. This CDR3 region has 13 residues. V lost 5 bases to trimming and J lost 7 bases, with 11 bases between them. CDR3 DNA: TGTGCCAGCAGCCCACGAGAGCTCGGGGAGCTGTTTTTT. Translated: CASSPRELGELFF.

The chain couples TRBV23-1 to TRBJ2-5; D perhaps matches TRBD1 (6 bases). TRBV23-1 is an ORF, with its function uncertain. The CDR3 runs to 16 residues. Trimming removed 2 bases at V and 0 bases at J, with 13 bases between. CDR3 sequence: CASSQQGPGDQETQYF. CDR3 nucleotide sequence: TGCGCCAGCAGTCAACAGGGGCCTGGGGACCAAGAGACCCAGTACTTC.

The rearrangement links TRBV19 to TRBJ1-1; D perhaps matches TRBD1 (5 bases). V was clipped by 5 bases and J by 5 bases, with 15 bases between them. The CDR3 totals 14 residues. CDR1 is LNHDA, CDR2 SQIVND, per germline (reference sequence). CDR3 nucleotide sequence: TGTGCCAGTAGTGCCCGACAGAGGCAAACTGAAGCTTTCTTT. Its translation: CASSARQRQTEAFF.

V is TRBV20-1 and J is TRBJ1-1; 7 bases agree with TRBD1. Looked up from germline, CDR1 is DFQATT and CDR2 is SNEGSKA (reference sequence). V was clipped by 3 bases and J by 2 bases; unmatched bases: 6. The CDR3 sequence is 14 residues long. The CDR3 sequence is CSASPGQTNTEAFF. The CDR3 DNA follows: TGCAGTGCTAGTCCGGGACAGACCAACACTGAAGCTTTCTTT.

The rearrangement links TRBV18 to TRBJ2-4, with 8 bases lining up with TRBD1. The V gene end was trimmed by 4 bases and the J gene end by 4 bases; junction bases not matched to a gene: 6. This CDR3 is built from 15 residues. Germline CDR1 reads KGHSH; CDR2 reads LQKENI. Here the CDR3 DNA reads TGTGCCAGCTCACGGGGGACAGGAGATAAAAACATTCAGTACTTC. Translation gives CASSRGTGDKNIQYF.

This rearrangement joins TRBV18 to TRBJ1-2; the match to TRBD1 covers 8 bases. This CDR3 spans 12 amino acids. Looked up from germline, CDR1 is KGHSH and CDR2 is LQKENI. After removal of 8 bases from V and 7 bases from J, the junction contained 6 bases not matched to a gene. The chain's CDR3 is CASAQGAGGYTF. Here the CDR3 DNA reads TGTGCCAGCGCTCAGGGGGCAGGTGGCTACACCTTC.

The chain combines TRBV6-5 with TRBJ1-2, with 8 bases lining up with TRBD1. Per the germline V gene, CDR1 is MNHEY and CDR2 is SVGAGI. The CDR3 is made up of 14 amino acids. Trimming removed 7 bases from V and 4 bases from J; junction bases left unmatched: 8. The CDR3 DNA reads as TGTGCCAGCACCTCGACAGGGGAGGGCTATGGCTACACCTTC. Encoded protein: CASTSTGEGYGYTF.

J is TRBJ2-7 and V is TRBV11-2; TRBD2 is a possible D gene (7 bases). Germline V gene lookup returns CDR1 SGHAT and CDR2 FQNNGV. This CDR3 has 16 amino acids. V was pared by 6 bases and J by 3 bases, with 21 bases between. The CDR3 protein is CASSPRGGASRYEQYF. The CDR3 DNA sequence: TGTGCCAGCAGTCCAAGGGGGGGGGCCTCTCGCTACGAGCAGTACTTC.

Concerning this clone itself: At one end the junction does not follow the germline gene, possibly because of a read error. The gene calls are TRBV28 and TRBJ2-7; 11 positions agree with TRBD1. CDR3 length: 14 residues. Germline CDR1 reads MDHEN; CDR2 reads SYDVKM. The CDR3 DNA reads TGTGCCAGCAGTGTGGACAGGGGGCTCCCTGTGGCGGGCTTC. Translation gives CASSVDRGLPVAGF.

The CDR3 coding sequence is TGTGCCAGCAGTTGGACAGGCAGCTCCTACAATGAGCAGTTCTTC. This translates into CASSWTGSSYNEQFF. The gene calls are TRBV6-5 and TRBJ2-1; 7 positions match TRBD1. V lost 4 bases and J lost 0; bases outside the gene matches: 3. Germline V gives CDR1 MNHEY, CDR2 SVGAGI. The CDR3 consists of 15 residues.

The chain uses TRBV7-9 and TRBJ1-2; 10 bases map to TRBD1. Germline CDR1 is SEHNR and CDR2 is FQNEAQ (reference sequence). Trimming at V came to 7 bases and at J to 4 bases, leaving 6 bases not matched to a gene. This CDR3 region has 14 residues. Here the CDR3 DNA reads TGTGCCAGCACCCCCGGGACAGGGGTCTATGGCTACACCTTC. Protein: CASTPGTGVYGYTF.

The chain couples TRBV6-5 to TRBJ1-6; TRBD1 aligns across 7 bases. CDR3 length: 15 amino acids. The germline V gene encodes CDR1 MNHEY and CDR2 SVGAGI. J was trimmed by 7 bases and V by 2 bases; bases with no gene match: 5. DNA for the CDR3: TGTGCCAGCAGTTACGGGGACAGACCAAATTCACCCCTCCACTTT. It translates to CASSYGDRPNSPLHF.

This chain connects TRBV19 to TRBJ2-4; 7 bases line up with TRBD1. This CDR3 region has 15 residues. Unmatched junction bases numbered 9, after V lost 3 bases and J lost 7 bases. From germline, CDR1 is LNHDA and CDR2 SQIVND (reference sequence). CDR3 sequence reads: CASSIGGRGMNIQYF. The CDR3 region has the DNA TGTGCCAGTAGTATTGGAGGCAGGGGGATGAACATTCAGTACTTC.

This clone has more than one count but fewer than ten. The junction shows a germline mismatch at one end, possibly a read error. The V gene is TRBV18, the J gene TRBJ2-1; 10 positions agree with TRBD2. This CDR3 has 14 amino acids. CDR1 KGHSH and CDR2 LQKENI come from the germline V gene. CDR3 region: CASSPLAGFEPKFF. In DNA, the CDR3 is TGTGCCAGCTCCCCACTAGCGGGGTTCGAACCCAAGTTCTTC.

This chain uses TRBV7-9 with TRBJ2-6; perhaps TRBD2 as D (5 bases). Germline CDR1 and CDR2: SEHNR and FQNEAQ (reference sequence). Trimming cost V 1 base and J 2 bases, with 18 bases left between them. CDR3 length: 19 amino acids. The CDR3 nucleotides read TGTGCCAGCAGCTTAGGGGCACTGGACTCCCGGGCTGGGGCCAACGTCCTGACTTTC. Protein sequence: CASSLGALDSRAGANVLTF.

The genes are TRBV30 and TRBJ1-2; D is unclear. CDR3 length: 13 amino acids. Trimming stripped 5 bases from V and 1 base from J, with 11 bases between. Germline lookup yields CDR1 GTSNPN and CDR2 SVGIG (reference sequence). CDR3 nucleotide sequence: TGTGCCTGGGCCCCGGGGAGTAACTATGGCTACACCTTC. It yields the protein CAWAPGSNYGYTF.

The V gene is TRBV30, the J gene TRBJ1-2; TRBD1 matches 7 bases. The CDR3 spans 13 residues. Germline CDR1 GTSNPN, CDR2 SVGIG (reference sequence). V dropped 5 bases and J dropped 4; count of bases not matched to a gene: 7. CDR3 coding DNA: TGTGCCTGGCGGGACAGCAGGATCTATGGCTACACCTTC. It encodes CAWRDSRIYGYTF.

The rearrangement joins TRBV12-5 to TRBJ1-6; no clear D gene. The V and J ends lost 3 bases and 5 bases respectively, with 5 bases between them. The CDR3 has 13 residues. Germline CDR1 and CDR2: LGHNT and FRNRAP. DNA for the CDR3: TGTGCTAGTGGTTTTGAGAATAATTCACCCCTCCACTTT. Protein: CASGFENNSPLHF.

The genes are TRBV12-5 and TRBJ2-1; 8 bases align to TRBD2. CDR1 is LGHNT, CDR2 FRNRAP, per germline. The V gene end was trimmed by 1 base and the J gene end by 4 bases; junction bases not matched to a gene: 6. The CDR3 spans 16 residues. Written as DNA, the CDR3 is TGTGCTAGTGGTTTGGGTAGCGGGATTCTTTACAATGAGCAGTTCTTC. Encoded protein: CASGLGSGILYNEQFF.

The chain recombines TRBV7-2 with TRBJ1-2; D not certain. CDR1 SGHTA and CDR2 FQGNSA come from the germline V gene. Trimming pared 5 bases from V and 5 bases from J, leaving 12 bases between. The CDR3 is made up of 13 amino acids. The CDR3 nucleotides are TGTGCCAGCAGCCAGACCACAGAGTATGGCTACACCTTC. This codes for CASSQTTEYGYTF.

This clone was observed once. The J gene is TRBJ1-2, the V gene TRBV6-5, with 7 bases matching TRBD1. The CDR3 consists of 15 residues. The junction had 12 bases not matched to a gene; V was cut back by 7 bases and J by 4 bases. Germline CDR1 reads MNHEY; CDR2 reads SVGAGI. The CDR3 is CASTPQGDSFYGYTF. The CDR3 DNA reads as TGTGCCAGCACCCCCCAAGGGGACAGCTTCTATGGCTACACCTTC.

For the CDR3, the DNA is TGTGCCACCCCGGGGGTCTCAATCGGAAATGAGCAGTTCTTC. Amino acids: CATPGVSIGNEQFF. The chain links TRBV21-1 to TRBJ2-1; TRBD2 is taken as the D call from the table, unchecked against the DNA. TRBV21-1 is described as a pseudogene. CDR3 size: 14 residues.

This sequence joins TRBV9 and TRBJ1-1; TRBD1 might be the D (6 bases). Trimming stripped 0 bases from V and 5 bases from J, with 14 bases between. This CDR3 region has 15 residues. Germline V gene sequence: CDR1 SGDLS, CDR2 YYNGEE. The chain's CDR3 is CASSVGGGGRTEAFF. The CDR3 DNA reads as TGTGCCAGCAGCGTAGGTGGGGGCGGAAGAACTGAAGCTTTCTTT.

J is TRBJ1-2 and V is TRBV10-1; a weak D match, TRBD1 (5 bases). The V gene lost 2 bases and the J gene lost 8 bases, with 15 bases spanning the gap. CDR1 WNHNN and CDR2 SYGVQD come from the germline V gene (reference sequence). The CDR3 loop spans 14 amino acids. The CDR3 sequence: CASSEPRALEGYTF. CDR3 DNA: TGCGCCAGCAGTGAGCCCAGGGCCCTGGAGGGCTACACCTTC.

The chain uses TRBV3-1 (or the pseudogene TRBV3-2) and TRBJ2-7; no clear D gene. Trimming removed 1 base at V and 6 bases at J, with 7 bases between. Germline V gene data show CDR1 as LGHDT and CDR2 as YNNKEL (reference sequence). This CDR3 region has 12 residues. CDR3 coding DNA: TGTGCCAGCAGCCAAGGTTGGAGCGAGCAGTACTTC. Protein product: CASSQGWSEQYF.